Listed below are T cell receptor beta chains from one sample, sequenced in a study of OX40 agonist ivuxolimab in advanced cancers. Generated by immunoSEQ multiplex PCR, the TCRdb table keeps only in-frame clones and is missing some. Of under 110,000 clones listed, around nine tenths are singletons. The input for sequencing was CD4+ or CD8+ T cells sorted from blood, taken in a trial of the OX40 agonist ivuxolimab. The receptor source for this set is an adult with an advanced solid tumor such as melanoma, head and neck, liver or kidney cancer. CDR3s include the opening cysteine and the closing phenylalanine or tryptophan. D genes are given only for firm matches. Only some rows state a clone size, as once, few, many or a class for expanded clones.

V	size	D	J	CDR3	DNA
TRBV18	once	.	TRBJ2-7	CASSPGVDYEQYF	TGTGCCAGCTCACCCGGGGTCGACTACGAGCAGTACTTC
TRBV27	.	.	TRBJ1-5	CASSFLQRTFIPLNSNQPQHF	TGTGCCAGCAGTTTTCTCCAGCGAACTTTTATCCCGTTAAATAGCAATCAGCCCCAGCATTTT
TRBV11-2	.	.	TRBJ2-3	CASSDVKGSTSTDTQYF	TGTGCCAGCAGCGACGTTAAGGGATCAACTAGCACAGATACGCAGTATTTT
TRBV25-1	.	TRBD1	TRBJ1-2	CASSDQGDGYTF	TGTGCCAGCAGTGATCAGGGGGACGGCTACACCTTC
TRBV13	.	TRBD2	TRBJ2-1	CASSLTPLAGGYNEQFF	TGTGCCAGCAGCTTAACCCCCCTGGCGGGGGGCTACAATGAGCAGTTCTTC
TRBV6-5	.	.	TRBJ2-7	CASSPRASEQYF	TGTGCCAGCAGCCCCAGGGCGAGCGAGCAGTACTTC
TRBV5-1	once	TRBD2	TRBJ2-5	CASSLRGVASGKETQYF	TGCGCCAGCAGCCTAAGGGGGGTCGCTAGCGGGAAAGAGACCCAGTACTTC
TRBV4-2	.	.	TRBJ2-5	CASSRAGETQYF	TGTGCCAGCAGCCGGGCGGGGGAGACCCAGTACTTC
TRBV5-1	.	.	TRBJ1-6	CASSLGGRSDSPLHF	TGCGCCAGCAGCTTGGGGGGACGGAGCGATTCACCCCTCCACTTT
TRBV5-4	.	.	TRBJ1-2	CASTPLLGADYGYTF	TGTGCCAGCACCCCATTGTTGGGGGCAGACTATGGCTACACCTTC
TRBV5-1	once	TRBD1	TRBJ2-5	CASSTTGGRETQYF	TGCGCCAGCAGCACGACAGGGGGAAGAGAGACCCAGTACTTC
TRBV29-1	.	.	TRBJ1-2	CSAGGTNYGYTF	TGCAGCGCCGGCGGGACTAACTATGGCTACACCTTC
TRBV4-1	.	.	TRBJ1-1	CASSQDRQQNTEAFF	TGCGCCAGCAGCCAAGATCGGCAGCAGAACACTGAAGCTTTCTTT
TRBV6-1	.	TRBD1	TRBJ2-1	CASSEAWEGGRQFF	TGTGCCAGCAGTGAAGCTTGGGAAGGGGGCAGGCAGTTCTTC
TRBV6-5	once	.	TRBJ2-7	CASSQTTRSYEQYF	TGTGCCAGCAGTCAGACGACGCGGTCCTACGAGCAGTACTTC
TRBV4-3	.	.	TRBJ2-5	CASSQDASQERTQYF	TGCGCCAGCAGCCAAGATGCTTCGCAGGAGAGGACCCAGTACTTC
TRBV7-2	.	.	TRBJ1-1	CASSLTGNTEAFF	TGTGCCAGCAGCCTTACGGGGAACACTGAAGCTTTCTTT
TRBV5-6	.	TRBD1	TRBJ2-4	CASSLGQGAFVQYF	TGTGCCAGCAGCTTGGGGCAGGGGGCTTTTGTTCAGTACTTC
TRBV10-3	.	TRBD1	TRBJ2-7	CAISAGKGATYEQYF	TGTGCCATCAGTGCGGGAAAGGGGGCAACCTACGAGCAGTACTTC
TRBV7-6	.	.	TRBJ2-5	CASSPGRATLETQYF	TGTGCCAGCAGCCCTGGGCGCGCAACTTTAGAGACCCAGTACTTC
TRBV7-2	few	.	TRBJ1-2	CASSSPRTVQYGYTF	TGTGCCAGCAGCTCCCCAAGGACAGTGCAATATGGCTACACCTTC
TRBV6-5	.	.	TRBJ1-6	CASSSLASPLHF	TGTGCCAGCAGTTCCCTCGCTTCACCCCTCCACTTT
TRBV7-9	.	TRBD1	TRBJ2-7	CASSLAGQLAEQYF	TGTGCCAGCAGCTTAGCGGGACAGCTTGCGGAGCAGTACTTC
TRBV18	.	.	TRBJ2-1	CASSPPNVKSSYNEQFF	TGTGCCAGCTCACCACCAAATGTTAAGAGCTCCTACAATGAGCAGTTCTTC
TRBV7-4	.	TRBD1	TRBJ1-6	CASSLARGTGEKKSPLHF	TGTGCCAGCAGCTTAGCCCGGGGGACAGGGGAGAAGAAATCACCCCTCCACTTT
TRBV21-1	medium-sized	.	TRBJ1-5	CASSKTPGNSNQPQHF	TGTGCCAGCAGCAAAACACCGGGGAATAGCAATCAGCCCCAGCATTTT
TRBV28	once	TRBD2	TRBJ2-3	CASSFGGRADTQYF	TGTGCCAGCAGTTTTGGGGGGAGGGCCGATACGCAGTATTTT
TRBV28	.	.	TRBJ1-1	CASSTRRNTEAFF	TGTGCCAGCAGTACCCGCAGGAACACTGAAGCTTTCTTT
TRBV7-2	.	TRBD1	TRBJ1-6	CASSPGQGNNSPLHF	TGTGCCAGCAGCCCGGGACAGGGAAATAATTCACCCCTCCACTTT
TRBV5-1	.	.	TRBJ2-7	CASSLGQVYEQYF	TGCGCCAGCAGCTTGGGACAGGTTTACGAGCAGTACTTC
TRBV28	.	.	TRBJ1-5	CASCVGGRGNQPQHF	TGTGCCAGCTGTGTGGGGGGAAGGGGCAATCAGCCCCAGCATTTT
TRBV27	.	.	TRBJ1-6	CASFPQGAQNSPLHF	TGTGCCAGCTTCCCCCAAGGGGCGCAGAATTCACCCCTCCACTTT
TRBV18	.	.	TRBJ1-4	CASSFGFPSTNEKLFF	TGTGCCAGCTCATTCGGGTTCCCCTCAACTAATGAAAAACTGTTTTTT
TRBV5-1	.	.	TRBJ1-3	CASSSGLGYSGNTIYF	TGCGCCAGCAGCTCGGGGCTGGGCTACTCTGGAAACACCATATATTTT
TRBV10-2	.	TRBD1	TRBJ2-2	CASIAGGHTGELFF	TGCGCCAGCATAGCAGGGGGACACACCGGGGAGCTGTTTTTT
TRBV5-1	.	.	TRBJ2-7	CASSLLDRSEQYF	TGCGCCAGCAGCCTACTTGACAGGTCTGAGCAGTACTTC
TRBV7-6	once	.	TRBJ2-2	CASSTWEGANTGELFF	TGTGCCAGCAGCACATGGGAGGGGGCGAACACCGGGGAGCTGTTTTTT
TRBV27	.	.	TRBJ2-7	CASIGQLTYEQYF	TGTGCCAGCATCGGACAGCTGACCTACGAGCAGTACTTC
TRBV5-6	.	.	TRBJ2-1	CASSLPGSNEQFF	TGTGCCAGCAGCTTGCCAGGGTCGAATGAGCAGTTCTTC
TRBV5-6	.	.	TRBJ2-5	CASSLVMEETQYF	TGTGCCAGCAGCTTGGTTATGGAGGAGACCCAGTACTTC
TRBV7-2	.	.	TRBJ2-2	CASSTYTTNTGELFF	TGTGCCAGCAGCACCTACACCACGAACACCGGGGAGCTGTTTTTT
TRBV30	.	.	TRBJ1-6	CAWSYRQESLHF	TGTGCCTGGAGTTACCGACAGGAGTCCCTCCACTTT
TRBV11-2	.	.	TRBJ1-6	CASSLNTGISPLHF	TGTGCCAGCAGCCTAAATACAGGGATTTCACCCCTCCACTTT
TRBV7-9	.	TRBD1	TRBJ2-7	CASRPGTGAHEQYF	TGTGCCAGCAGACCCGGGACAGGGGCCCACGAGCAGTACTTC
TRBV7-2	.	.	TRBJ1-1	CASSTREVGEAFF	TGTGCCAGCAGCACCAGGGAAGTCGGAGAAGCTTTCTTT
TRBV18	.	TRBD1	TRBJ2-7	CASSSGTAYEQYF	TGTGCCAGCTCAAGTGGGACAGCCTACGAGCAGTACTTC
TRBV10-2	few	.	TRBJ2-1	CASSDPGGQGHNEQFF	TGCGCCAGCAGTGATCCGGGAGGACAGGGACACAATGAGCAGTTCTTC
TRBV11-2	.	.	TRBJ2-2	CASSFPWGTGELFF	TGTGCCAGCAGCTTTCCGTGGGGCACCGGGGAGCTGTTTTTT